Each of the 17 T cell receptor beta chains below was sequenced from the same sample in a study of blood T cell repertoires in COVID-19 (TCRdb year 2020). Libraries came from the immunoSEQ multiplex PCR assay. TCRdb took this table from immuneACCESS and kept in-frame rearrangements with V and J called. Such tables lack part of the clones; where checked against another copy, unresolved V genes explain under half of the gap, and the rest is unexplained. For this sample there are about 58,000 clones; approximately 91% appear just once. The top ten constitute 20% to 25% of the sample. The sample consisted of peripheral blood. These receptors all come from a woman between 50 and 59 years old with active or convalescent COVID-19.

This chain connects TRBV5-4 to TRBJ2-5; 8 bases map to TRBD1. With V trimmed by 7 bases and J by 4 bases, 12 bases remained unmatched. The length of the CDR3 is 15 residues. Germline CDR1 is SGHNT and CDR2 is YYREEE (reference sequence). In nucleotides, the CDR3 is TGTGCCAGCGGGCAGGACAGGGCGAGTCGAGAGACCCAGTACTTC. This codes for CASGQDRASRETQYF. Filled out from reference TRBV5-4 and TRBJ2-5, the complete variable domain reads ETGVTQSPTHLIKTRGQQVTLRCSSQSGHNTVSWYQQALGQGPQFIFQYYREEENGRGNFPPRFSGLQFPNYSSELNVNALELDDSALYLCASGQDRASRETQYFGPGTRLLVL.

This clone was observed a few times. The chain links TRBV27 to TRBJ1-5; 8 nucleotides agree with TRBD1. After removal of 5 bases from V and 0 bases from J, the junction contained 9 bases not matched to a gene. This CDR3 spans 17 amino acids. Germline CDR1 reads MNHEY; CDR2 reads SMNVEV (reference sequence). CDR3: CASSPGQAYTSNQPQHF. Here the CDR3 DNA reads TGTGCCAGCAGTCCGGGACAGGCCTATACTAGCAATCAGCCCCAGCATTTT.

The chain is built from TRBV27 and TRBJ1-5, with D tentatively TRBD1 (5 bases). Between the trimmed V and J ends, which lost 5 bases and 4 bases, there was a span of 15 bases. The CDR3 covers 15 residues. From germline, CDR1 is MNHEY and CDR2 SMNVEV (reference sequence). As DNA, the CDR3 is TGTGCCAGCAGTATGCAGGGAGCGGGGAATCAGCCCCAGCATTTT. It translates to CASSMQGAGNQPQHF.

This clone was detected a few times. The chain has TRBV7-9 and TRBJ2-2, with D perhaps matching TRBD1 (5 bases). The V and J ends lost 5 bases and 1 base respectively, with 14 bases between them. The CDR3 has 16 amino acids. Germline V CDR1 and CDR2: SEHNR, FQNEAQ (reference sequence). The CDR3 is CASSPPAGRNTGELFF. The CDR3 DNA sequence: TGTGCCAGCAGCCCTCCCGCAGGGCGGAACACCGGGGAGCTGTTTTTT.

The chain combines TRBV7-8 with TRBJ2-1; D perhaps matches TRBD2 (6 bases). The CDR3 sequence is 15 residues long. Germline assignment: CDR1 SGHVS and CDR2 FQNEAQ. V lost 1 base, J lost 4 bases, and 11 bases lay in between. CDR3 in DNA: TGTGCCAGCAGCTTAGTCGGGAGCTTTTACAATGAGCAGTTCTTC. Its protein product is CASSLVGSFYNEQFF.

The rearrangement links TRBV30 to TRBJ1-2; D unclear. CDR3 length equals 13 residues. The V end was cut by 1 base, the J end by 4 bases, with 10 bases between. Germline-derived CDR1 and CDR2 are GTSNPN and SVGIG (reference sequence). CDR3 region: CAWSGGSRYGYTF. CDR3 sequence (DNA): TGTGCCTGGAGTGGCGGGAGCCGCTATGGCTACACCTTC.

The chain combines TRBV29-1 with TRBJ2-5; the match to TRBD2 covers 10 bases. The CDR3 is made up of 14 amino acids. After removal of 4 bases from V and 2 bases from J, the junction contained 4 bases not matched to a gene. In germline, CDR1 is SQVTM, CDR2 ANQGSEA. CDR3 protein: CSVAGTSEQETQYF. CDR3 DNA sequence: TGCAGCGTTGCCGGGACTAGCGAACAAGAGACCCAGTACTTC.

This sequence joins TRBV12-3 or TRBV12-4 and TRBJ2-7; no clear D. Between the trimmed V and J ends, which lost 5 bases and 6 bases, there was a span of 14 bases. CDR3 length: 13 amino acids. The CDR3 is CASSQSRWSEQYF. The CDR3 nucleotides read TGTGCCAGCAGTCAGTCTAGGTGGAGCGAGCAGTACTTC.

This rearrangement joins TRBV19 to TRBJ2-1; 10 nucleotides agree with TRBD2. CDR3 size: 15 residues. Losses at the gene ends were 5 bases for V and 2 bases for J; bases not matched to a gene: 3. Germline V lookup: CDR1 LNHDA, CDR2 SQIVND (reference sequence). The CDR3 region is CASSGGLATYNEQFF. The CDR3 DNA is TGTGCCAGTAGTGGGGGACTAGCGACCTACAATGAGCAGTTCTTC.

This clone turned up a few times. CDR3 in DNA: TGTGCCAGCAGTCCCCCCGGGCTAGCGGGAGATGTGCAGTACTTC. Translating it yields CASSPPGLAGDVQYF. The rearrangement uses TRBV27 and TRBJ2-7; 10 positions match TRBD2. This CDR3 has 15 amino acids. With 5 bases clipped from V and 9 bases from J, the junction kept 13 bases outside the gene matches. Germline V gives CDR1 MNHEY, CDR2 SMNVEV (reference sequence).

This clone has more than one count but fewer than ten. The chain recombines TRBV19 with TRBJ2-1; D possibly corresponds to TRBD2 (6 bases). The CDR3 runs to 16 residues. Germline lookup yields CDR1 LNHDA and CDR2 SQIVND (reference sequence). V shed 3 bases and J shed 0 bases, with 12 bases lying between them. CDR3 DNA: TGTGCCAGTAGTATTCGTAGCGGTAGCTCCTACAATGAGCAGTTCTTC. This sequence encodes CASSIRSGSSYNEQFF.

The rearrangement joins TRBV30 to TRBJ2-7; 7 nucleotides agree with TRBD1. This CDR3 region has 13 residues. Germline V gene sequence: CDR1 GTSNPN, CDR2 SVGIG (reference sequence). J was trimmed by 4 bases and V by 4 bases; bases with no gene match: 7. CDR3 loop: CAWNRGPKYEQYF. CDR3 DNA: TGTGCCTGGAACAGGGGCCCGAAATACGAGCAGTACTTC.

The chain is built from TRBV19 and TRBJ1-2, with D hard to call. V lost 3 bases and J lost 4, with 9 bases in between. The CDR3 consists of 13 residues. CDR1 LNHDA and CDR2 SQIVND come from the germline V gene (reference sequence). The CDR3 DNA sequence: TGTGCCAGTAGTATGACTCCCAGCTATGGCTACACCTTC. It yields the protein CASSMTPSYGYTF.

This clone appeared a single time. This CDR3 is also generated by other DNA sequences in the sample. The J gene is TRBJ2-3, the V gene TRBV6-5; 7 positions agree with TRBD1. Germline V gives CDR1 MNHEY, CDR2 SVGAGI. The CDR3 consists of 14 residues. The V segment lost 8 bases and the J segment 3 bases; nucleotides outside the gene matches: 8. This CDR3 is CASDRQGRTDTQYF. DNA for the CDR3: TGTGCCAGCGATCGACAGGGTAGGACAGATACGCAGTATTTT.

In DNA form, the CDR3 reads TGTGCCAGCAGTGAAGGACAGGCCCCTAGGGAGCAGTACTTC. Encoded protein: CASSEGQAPREQYF. The V and J genes are TRBV2 and TRBJ2-7; TRBD1 might be the D (6 bases). The CDR3 runs 14 residues. Trimming shortened V by 1 base and J by 7 bases, and 14 bases separated the two germline ends. CDR1 is SNHLY, CDR2 FYNNEI, per germline.

The chain couples TRBV7-2 to TRBJ2-3, with no clear D. In germline, CDR1 is SGHTA, CDR2 FQGNSA. With 5 bases removed from V and 0 bases from J, the gap between germline ends came to 9 bases. This CDR3 spans 14 amino acids. CDR3 bases: TGTGCCAGCAGCGGAATCGGGAGCACAGATACGCAGTATTTT. Its translation is CASSGIGSTDTQYF.

The J gene is TRBJ2-5, the V gene TRBV6-5; 8 bases are a match to TRBD1. CDR3 size: 13 residues. The germline CDR1 and CDR2 sequences are MNHEY and SVGAGI. The junction had 3 bases not matched to a gene; V was cut back by 5 bases and J by 4 bases. Here the CDR3 DNA reads TGTGCCAGCAGTCCCGACAGGGGAGAGACCCAGTACTTC. Its translation is CASSPDRGETQYF.